The T cell receptor beta chain described here comes from a study of T cell clones after liver transplantation. Whole-study findings and limits: Migration into the graft, not deletion, may explain lost graft donor-reactive T cells.

Clones were read by immunoSEQ multiplex PCR, and TCRdb kept only the in-frame ones, dropping some. Of about 72,000 clones listed, around nine tenths are singletons. The V gene's germline CDR1 is SGHTA and CDR2 FQGNSA. V shed 3 bases and J shed 4 bases, with 6 bases lying between them. This CDR3 is built from 12 residues. A remark on this clone: The antigen is undetermined.

The specimen comprised CD4+ T cells from blood, sampled before liver transplant. The clonotype originates from a human donor who received a liver transplant. This rearrangement joins TRBV7-2 to TRBJ2-5, with D perhaps matching TRBD1 or TRBD2 (5 bases each). The CDR3 loop reads CASSFGGETQYF. CDR3 DNA sequence: TGTGCCAGCAGCTTTGGGGGAGAGACCCAGTACTTC.